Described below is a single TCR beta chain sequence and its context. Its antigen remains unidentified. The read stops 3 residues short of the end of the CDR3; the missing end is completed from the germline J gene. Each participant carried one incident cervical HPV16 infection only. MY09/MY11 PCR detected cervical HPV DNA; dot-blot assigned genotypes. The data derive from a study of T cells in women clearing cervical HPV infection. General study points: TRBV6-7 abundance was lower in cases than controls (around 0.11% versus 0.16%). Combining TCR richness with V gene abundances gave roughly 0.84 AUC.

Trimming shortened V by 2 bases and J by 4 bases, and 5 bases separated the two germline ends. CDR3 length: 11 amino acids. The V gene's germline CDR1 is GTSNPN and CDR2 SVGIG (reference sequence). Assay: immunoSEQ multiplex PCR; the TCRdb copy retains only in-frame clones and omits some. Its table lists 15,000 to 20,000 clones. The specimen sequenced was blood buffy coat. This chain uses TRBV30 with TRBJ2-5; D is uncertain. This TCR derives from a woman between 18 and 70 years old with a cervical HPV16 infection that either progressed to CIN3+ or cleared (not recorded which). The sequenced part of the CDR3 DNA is TGTGCCTGGAGTTCGGGAGAGACC. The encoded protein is CAWSSGET. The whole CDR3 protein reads CAWSSGETQYF.